These T cell receptor beta chains were read from a single sample in a study of CD4 T cells in relation to SARS-CoV-2 and coronaviruses. These receptors are not linked to any known antigen. TCRdb's copy holds only in-frame clones and misses some; the assay was immunoSEQ multiplex PCR. Counted here are 20,000 or so clones, around 72% occurring once; the ten biggest clones make up 9% to 15%. Sequencing input: CD4+ T cells from PBMCs, cultured in vitro. The origin of the receptors is a human donor in good health. CDR3s include the opening cysteine and the closing phenylalanine or tryptophan. Fields, in order: D gene, J gene, V gene, clone size, CDR3 DNA, CDR3 protein. D genes are given only for firm matches. Size is stated for part of the rows, as once, few or many counts, or as a class when the clone is expanded.

d_call: NA; j_call: TRBJ2-7; v_call: TRBV19; clone_size: NA; cdr3_nt: TGTGCCAGTAGTATCTCACGGGGTTCCGAGCAGTACTTC; cdr3_aa: CASSISRGSEQYF
d_call: NA; j_call: TRBJ1-3; v_call: TRBV3-1/TRBV3-2; clone_size: NA; cdr3_nt: TGTGCCAGCAGCCAAGGGACATTCTCTGGAAACACCATATATTTT; cdr3_aa: CASSQGTFSGNTIYF
d_call: NA; j_call: TRBJ2-1; v_call: TRBV4-1; clone_size: NA; cdr3_nt: TGCGCCAGCAGCCAAGTTGGGCGGGGTGGGGGGAATGAGCAGTTCTTC; cdr3_aa: CASSQVGRGGGNEQFF
d_call: NA; j_call: TRBJ1-5; v_call: TRBV5-1; clone_size: NA; cdr3_nt: TGCGCCAGCAGCTGGGTGGTGGGTAGCAATCAGCCCCAGCATTTT; cdr3_aa: CASSWVVGSNQPQHF
d_call: TRBD2; j_call: TRBJ2-1; v_call: TRBV5-4; clone_size: NA; cdr3_nt: TGTGCCAGCAGCTTGGATAGCGGGAGCCGGTTCTTC; cdr3_aa: CASSLDSGSRFF
d_call: TRBD2; j_call: TRBJ2-7; v_call: TRBV5-5; clone_size: NA; cdr3_nt: TGTGCCAGCACCCTTTCGACTAGCGGCACCTACGAGCAGTACTTC; cdr3_aa: CASTLSTSGTYEQYF
d_call: NA; j_call: TRBJ1-2; v_call: TRBV4-2; clone_size: NA; cdr3_nt: TGTGCCAGCAGCCAAGACAGGATCTATGGCTACACCTTC; cdr3_aa: CASSQDRIYGYTF
d_call: NA; j_call: TRBJ2-5; v_call: TRBV18; clone_size: NA; cdr3_nt: TGTGCCAGCTCACGAGGCAGGGCAGGCGAGACCCAGTACTTC; cdr3_aa: CASSRGRAGETQYF
d_call: NA; j_call: TRBJ1-4; v_call: TRBV19; clone_size: NA; cdr3_nt: TGTGCCAGTAGTCCCCCTTTCAGGGGCCGCCATGAAAAACTGTTTTTT; cdr3_aa: CASSPPFRGRHEKLFF
d_call: NA; j_call: TRBJ1-3; v_call: TRBV5-5; clone_size: NA; cdr3_nt: TGTGCCAGCAGCTTGGTTGTAGGGGCGGCTGGAAACACCATATATTTT; cdr3_aa: CASSLVVGAAGNTIYF
d_call: NA; j_call: TRBJ2-2; v_call: TRBV14; clone_size: NA; cdr3_nt: TGTGCCAGCAGCCAGCTGGGGAGCGCCGGGGAGCTGTTTTTT; cdr3_aa: CASSQLGSAGELFF
d_call: NA; j_call: TRBJ2-3; v_call: TRBV27; clone_size: NA; cdr3_nt: TGTGCCAGCAGTTTTACTTACAGGGTTATAGGCACAGATACGCAGTATTTT; cdr3_aa: CASSFTYRVIGTDTQYF
d_call: NA; j_call: TRBJ2-5; v_call: TRBV28; clone_size: once; cdr3_nt: TGTGCCAGCACTCCAGGAACGCAAGAGACCCAGTACTTC; cdr3_aa: CASTPGTQETQYF
d_call: NA; j_call: TRBJ2-1; v_call: TRBV12-3/TRBV12-4; clone_size: once; cdr3_nt: TGTGCCAGCAGTTGGCAGGGAGTCGATGAGCAGTTCTTC; cdr3_aa: CASSWQGVDEQFF
d_call: NA; j_call: TRBJ1-1; v_call: TRBV2; clone_size: NA; cdr3_nt: TGTGCCAGCATATGGAGGGGTAACACTGAAGCTTTCTTT; cdr3_aa: CASIWRGNTEAFF
d_call: NA; j_call: TRBJ2-7; v_call: TRBV28; clone_size: NA; cdr3_nt: TGTGCCAGCAGTTATGGGGGGGACAGGTATGACGAGCAGTACTTC; cdr3_aa: CASSYGGDRYDEQYF
d_call: TRBD1; j_call: TRBJ1-3; v_call: TRBV18; clone_size: NA; cdr3_nt: TGTGCCAGCTCGACAGGGGGCGATGGAAACACCATATATTTT; cdr3_aa: CASSTGGDGNTIYF
d_call: NA; j_call: TRBJ1-1; v_call: TRBV19; clone_size: once; cdr3_nt: TGTGCCAGTAGTATTCCAGGGATAGTTGGTTCCACTGAAGCTTTCTTT; cdr3_aa: CASSIPGIVGSTEAFF
d_call: TRBD2; j_call: TRBJ2-2; v_call: TRBV19; clone_size: NA; cdr3_nt: TGTGCCAGTAGTATAAGGGGACTAGCGGGAGACACCGGGGAGCTGTTTTTT; cdr3_aa: CASSIRGLAGDTGELFF
d_call: TRBD2; j_call: TRBJ2-5; v_call: TRBV27; clone_size: once; cdr3_nt: TGTGCCAGCAGGCTAGCGGGAGCGGAAGAGACCCAGTACTTC; cdr3_aa: CASRLAGAEETQYF
d_call: NA; j_call: TRBJ1-1; v_call: TRBV5-1; clone_size: NA; cdr3_nt: TGCGCCAGCAGCTTAGGAGGGGTCGGGACTGAAGCTTTCTTT; cdr3_aa: CASSLGGVGTEAFF
d_call: NA; j_call: TRBJ1-1; v_call: TRBV24-1; clone_size: few; cdr3_nt: TGTGCCACCAGAGGGACGGGGTATGAAGCTTTCTTT; cdr3_aa: CATRGTGYEAFF
d_call: NA; j_call: TRBJ2-1; v_call: TRBV2; clone_size: NA; cdr3_nt: TGTGCCAGCAGTGGCTTAGTGGGCCCCTACAATGAGCAGTTCTTC; cdr3_aa: CASSGLVGPYNEQFF
d_call: NA; j_call: TRBJ2-5; v_call: TRBV6-1; clone_size: NA; cdr3_nt: TGTGCCAGCAGTGAAGCGTGGGACTGGACCCAGTACTTC; cdr3_aa: CASSEAWDWTQYF
d_call: NA; j_call: TRBJ1-5; v_call: TRBV18; clone_size: NA; cdr3_nt: TGTGCCAGCTCACCAGCGCAGGGAGATCAGCCCCAGCATTTT; cdr3_aa: CASSPAQGDQPQHF
d_call: NA; j_call: TRBJ1-3; v_call: TRBV15; clone_size: NA; cdr3_nt: TGTGCCACCAGCAGAGGTCACACTGGAAACACCATATATTTT; cdr3_aa: CATSRGHTGNTIYF
d_call: NA; j_call: TRBJ1-5; v_call: TRBV24-1; clone_size: once; cdr3_nt: TGTGCCACCAGTGTCATGGGGTCGGTTCATAATCAGCCCCAGCATTTT; cdr3_aa: CATSVMGSVHNQPQHF
d_call: NA; j_call: TRBJ1-4; v_call: TRBV7-9; clone_size: NA; cdr3_nt: TGTGCCAGCAGCTCCTCCTCGCAGAATGAAAAACTGTTTTTT; cdr3_aa: CASSSSSQNEKLFF
d_call: NA; j_call: TRBJ1-2; v_call: TRBV12-3/TRBV12-4; clone_size: few; cdr3_nt: TGTGCCAGCAGTTTAGGAACGGCCCGGGGCTACACCTTC; cdr3_aa: CASSLGTARGYTF
d_call: NA; j_call: TRBJ1-1; v_call: TRBV30; clone_size: NA; cdr3_nt: TGTGCCTGGGGGGGGATGGAACGGGGGAGCACTGAAGCTTTCTTT; cdr3_aa: CAWGGMERGSTEAFF
d_call: NA; j_call: TRBJ2-1; v_call: TRBV7-3; clone_size: NA; cdr3_nt: TGTGCCAGCAGCTTACTTAGTTCGGGTTACAATGAGCAGTTCTTC; cdr3_aa: CASSLLSSGYNEQFF
d_call: TRBD1; j_call: TRBJ2-6; v_call: TRBV6-1; clone_size: few; cdr3_nt: TGTGCCAGCAGTGGCACAGGGGGCTCTGGGGCCAACGTCCTGACTTTC; cdr3_aa: CASSGTGGSGANVLTF
d_call: NA; j_call: TRBJ1-3; v_call: TRBV10-3; clone_size: once; cdr3_nt: TGTGCCATCAGTGCCAGGACAGACGGCTCTGGAAACACCATATATTTT; cdr3_aa: CAISARTDGSGNTIYF
d_call: NA; j_call: TRBJ1-1; v_call: TRBV19; clone_size: few; cdr3_nt: TGTGCCAGTAGTGAGAACACTGAAGCTTTCTTT; cdr3_aa: CASSENTEAFF
d_call: TRBD1; j_call: TRBJ1-5; v_call: TRBV5-1; clone_size: NA; cdr3_nt: TGCGCCAGCAGCACCCGACAGGGGAGTACGGGCAATCAGCCCCAGCATTTT; cdr3_aa: CASSTRQGSTGNQPQHF
d_call: NA; j_call: TRBJ2-1; v_call: TRBV6-6; clone_size: NA; cdr3_nt: TGTGCCAGCAGTTACGACCGAACCAATGAGCAGTTCTTC; cdr3_aa: CASSYDRTNEQFF
d_call: NA; j_call: TRBJ1-1; v_call: TRBV6-4; clone_size: NA; cdr3_nt: TGTGCCAGCCGGGCCCGGATAGAGAACACTGAAGCTTTCTTT; cdr3_aa: CASRARIENTEAFF
d_call: NA; j_call: TRBJ2-3; v_call: TRBV11-2; clone_size: NA; cdr3_nt: TGTGCCAGCAGCTTAGTGGTGGGCCGCTGGGGCACAGATACGCAGTATTTT; cdr3_aa: CASSLVVGRWGTDTQYF
d_call: NA; j_call: TRBJ2-5; v_call: TRBV21-1; clone_size: NA; cdr3_nt: TGTGCCAGCAGGAGGTTCGGGACTAGCGGGAGGCGTCAAGAGACCCAGTACTTC; cdr3_aa: CASRRFGTSGRRQETQYF
d_call: TRBD1; j_call: TRBJ2-7; v_call: TRBV4-1; clone_size: few; cdr3_nt: TGCGCCAGCAGCCCGGGACAGGGGGCCGTGTACGAGCAGTACTTC; cdr3_aa: CASSPGQGAVYEQYF
d_call: NA; j_call: TRBJ1-1; v_call: TRBV18; clone_size: NA; cdr3_nt: TGTGCCAGCTCATCTGGGGATTTTGACAGGACGGACACTGAAGCTTTCTTT; cdr3_aa: CASSSGDFDRTDTEAFF
d_call: TRBD2; j_call: TRBJ2-1; v_call: TRBV11-2; clone_size: NA; cdr3_nt: TGTGCCAGCAGCCGACAGGGACTAGCGGGTCGGAATGAGCAGTTCTTC; cdr3_aa: CASSRQGLAGRNEQFF
d_call: TRBD1; j_call: TRBJ2-1; v_call: TRBV4-1; clone_size: NA; cdr3_nt: TGCGCCAGCAGCCCGGGACAGGGACCCTACAATGAGCAGTTCTTC; cdr3_aa: CASSPGQGPYNEQFF
d_call: NA; j_call: TRBJ2-1; v_call: TRBV28; clone_size: NA; cdr3_nt: TGTGCCAGCAGTACAGGGTCTCCCTACAATGAGCAGTTCTTC; cdr3_aa: CASSTGSPYNEQFF
d_call: TRBD1; j_call: TRBJ1-4; v_call: TRBV24-1; clone_size: NA; cdr3_nt: TGTGCCACCGGGACAGGGGGTGATAATGAAAAACTGTTTTTT; cdr3_aa: CATGTGGDNEKLFF
d_call: NA; j_call: TRBJ1-5; v_call: TRBV19; clone_size: NA; cdr3_nt: TGTGCCAGTAGTCCAGGGGTGTCCAATAGCAATCAGCCCCAGCATTTT; cdr3_aa: CASSPGVSNSNQPQHF
d_call: TRBD1; j_call: TRBJ1-1; v_call: TRBV15; clone_size: NA; cdr3_nt: TGTGCCACCAGCAGACAGGACAGGGGCGTGGTGAACACTGAAGCTTTCTTT; cdr3_aa: CATSRQDRGVVNTEAFF
d_call: NA; j_call: TRBJ2-7; v_call: TRBV3-1/TRBV3-2; clone_size: few; cdr3_nt: TGTGCCAGCAGCCAGAAGGTCGCGGGACGGGCCGAGCAGTACTTC; cdr3_aa: CASSQKVAGRAEQYF
d_call: TRBD2; j_call: TRBJ2-1; v_call: TRBV7-3; clone_size: NA; cdr3_nt: TGTGCCAGCAGCCCACCGGGACTAGCGGGAGTACATGAGCAGTTCTTC; cdr3_aa: CASSPPGLAGVHEQFF
d_call: TRBD1; j_call: TRBJ2-7; v_call: TRBV6-5; clone_size: NA; cdr3_nt: TGTGCCAGCAGTTACGACGGGACAGGTGTTCTCTACGAGCAGTACTTC; cdr3_aa: CASSYDGTGVLYEQYF
d_call: NA; j_call: TRBJ1-2; v_call: TRBV11-2; clone_size: once; cdr3_nt: TGTGCCAGCAGCTTAGATCTGGCACCACGCAGCTATGGCTACACCTTC; cdr3_aa: CASSLDLAPRSYGYTF